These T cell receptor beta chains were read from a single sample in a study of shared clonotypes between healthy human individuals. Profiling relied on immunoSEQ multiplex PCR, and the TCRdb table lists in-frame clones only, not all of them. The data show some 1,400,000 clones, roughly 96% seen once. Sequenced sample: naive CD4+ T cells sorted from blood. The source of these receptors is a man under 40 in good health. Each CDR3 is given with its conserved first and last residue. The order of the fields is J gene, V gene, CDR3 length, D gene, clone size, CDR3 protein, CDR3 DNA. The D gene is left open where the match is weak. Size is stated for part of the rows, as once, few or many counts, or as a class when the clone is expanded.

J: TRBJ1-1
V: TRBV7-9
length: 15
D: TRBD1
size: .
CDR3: CASSLALRGIPEAFF
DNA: TGTGCCAGCAGCTTAGCGCTCAGGGGGATCCCTGAAGCTTTCTTT

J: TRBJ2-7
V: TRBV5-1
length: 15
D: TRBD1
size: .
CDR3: CASSLGGQGSYEQYF
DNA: TGCGCCAGCAGCTTGGGGGGACAGGGCTCCTACGAGCAGTACTTC

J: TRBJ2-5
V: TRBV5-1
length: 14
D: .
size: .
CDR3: CASSLENRAETQYF
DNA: TGCGCCAGCAGCCTGGAAAACCGGGCAGAGACCCAGTACTTC

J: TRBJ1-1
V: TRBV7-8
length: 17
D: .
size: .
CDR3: CASSRLGVGPMNTEAFF
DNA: TGTGCCAGCAGCCGCCTCGGGGTCGGTCCCATGAACACTGAAGCTTTCTTT

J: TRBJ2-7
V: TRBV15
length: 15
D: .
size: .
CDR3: CATSRAGGLRYEQYF
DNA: TGTGCCACCAGCAGAGCCGGGGGGCTTCGTTACGAGCAGTACTTC

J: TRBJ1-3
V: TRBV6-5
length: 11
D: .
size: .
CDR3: CASHSGNTIYF
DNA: TGTGCCAGCCATTCCGGAAACACCATATATTTT

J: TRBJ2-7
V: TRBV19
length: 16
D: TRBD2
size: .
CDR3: CASSIHSGLEAYEQYF
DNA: TGTGCCAGTAGTATCCACTCCGGACTAGAGGCCTACGAGCAGTACTTC

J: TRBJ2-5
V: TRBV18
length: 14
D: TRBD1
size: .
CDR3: CASSQRTGLETQYF
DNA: TGTGCCAGCTCACAACGGACAGGTCTAGAGACCCAGTACTTC

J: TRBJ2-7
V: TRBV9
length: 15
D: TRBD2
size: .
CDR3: CASSVGTSVWYEQYF
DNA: TGTGCCAGCAGCGTAGGGACTAGCGTTTGGTACGAGCAGTACTTC

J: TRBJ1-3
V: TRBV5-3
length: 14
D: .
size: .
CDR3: CARLALDSGNTIYF
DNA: TGTGCCAGATTGGCATTAGACTCTGGAAACACCATATATTTT

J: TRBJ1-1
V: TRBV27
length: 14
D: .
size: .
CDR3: CASRNQGWDTEAFF
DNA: TGTGCCAGCAGAAACCAGGGGTGGGATACTGAAGCTTTCTTT

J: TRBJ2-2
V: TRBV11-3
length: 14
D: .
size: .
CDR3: CASSPRMGSGELFF
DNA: TGTGCCAGCAGCCCGCGAATGGGGTCCGGGGAGCTGTTTTTT

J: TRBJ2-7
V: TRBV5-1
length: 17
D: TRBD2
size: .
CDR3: CASSWEGRSGNYDEQYF
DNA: TGCGCCAGCAGCTGGGAGGGGCGTAGCGGGAATTACGACGAGCAGTACTTC

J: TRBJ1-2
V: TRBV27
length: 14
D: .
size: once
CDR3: CASSFTGGDYGYTF
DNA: TGTGCCAGCAGTTTTACCGGGGGCGACTATGGCTACACCTTC

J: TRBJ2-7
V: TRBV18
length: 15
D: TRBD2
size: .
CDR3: CASSPGLAGIYEQYF
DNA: TGTGCCAGCTCACCCGGACTAGCGGGGATCTACGAGCAGTACTTC

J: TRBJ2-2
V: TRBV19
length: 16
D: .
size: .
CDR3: CASSIEGVDDTGELFF
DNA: TGTGCCAGTAGTATAGAAGGGGTGGATGACACCGGGGAGCTGTTTTTT

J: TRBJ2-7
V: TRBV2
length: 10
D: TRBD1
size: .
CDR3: CASGDTPGGF
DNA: TGTGCAAGCGGTGACACCCCAGGGGGTTTC

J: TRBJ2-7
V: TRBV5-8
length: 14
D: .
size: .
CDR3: CASSLVVGSYEQYF
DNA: TGTGCCAGCAGCCTAGTTGTGGGGTCCTACGAGCAGTACTTC

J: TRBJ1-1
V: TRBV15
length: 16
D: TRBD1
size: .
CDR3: CATSRRTGTGGSEAFF
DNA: TGTGCCACCAGCAGACGAACCGGGACAGGGGGATCTGAAGCTTTCTTT

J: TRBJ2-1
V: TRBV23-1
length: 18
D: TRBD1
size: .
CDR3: CASIQGPGYRGLGNEQFF
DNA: TGCGCCAGCATTCAAGGGCCCGGTTACAGGGGGCTGGGCAATGAGCAGTTCTTC

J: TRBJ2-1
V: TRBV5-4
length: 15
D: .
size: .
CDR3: CASSLAVNSYNEQFF
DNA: TGTGCCAGCAGCTTGGCCGTTAACTCCTACAATGAGCAGTTCTTC

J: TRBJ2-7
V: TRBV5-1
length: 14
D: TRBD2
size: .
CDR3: CASSYTSGSYEQYF
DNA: TGCGCCAGCAGCTACACTAGCGGGAGCTACGAGCAGTACTTC

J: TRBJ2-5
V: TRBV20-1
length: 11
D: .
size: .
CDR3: CSPGQGETQYF
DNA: TGCAGTCCCGGCCAGGGGGAGACCCAGTACTTC

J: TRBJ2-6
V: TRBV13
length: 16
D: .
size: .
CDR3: CASSRLEVVGANVLTF
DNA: TGTGCCAGCAGCCGCCTAGAGGTTGTTGGGGCCAACGTCCTGACTTTC

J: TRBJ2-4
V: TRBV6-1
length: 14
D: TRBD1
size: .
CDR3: CASRDRGVTSIQYF
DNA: TGTGCCAGCAGGGACAGGGGGGTCACGAGCATTCAGTACTTC

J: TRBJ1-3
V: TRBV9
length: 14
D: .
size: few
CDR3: CASSVGSSGNTIYF
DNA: TGTGCCAGCAGCGTAGGGAGCTCTGGAAACACCATATATTTT

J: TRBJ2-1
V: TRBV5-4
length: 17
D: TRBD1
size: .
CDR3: CASSSTGQGPSYNEQFF
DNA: TGTGCCAGCAGCTCGACGGGACAGGGCCCTTCCTACAATGAGCAGTTCTTC

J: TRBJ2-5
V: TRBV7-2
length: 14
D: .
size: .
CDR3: CASSFRGTQETQYF
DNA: TGTGCCAGCAGCTTCCGGGGGACCCAAGAGACCCAGTACTTC

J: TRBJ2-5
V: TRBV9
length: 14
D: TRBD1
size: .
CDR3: CASSTQTGTETQYF
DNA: TGTGCCAGCAGCACCCAGACAGGGACAGAGACCCAGTACTTC

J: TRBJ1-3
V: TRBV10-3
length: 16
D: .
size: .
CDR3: CAISPWTDNSGNTIYF
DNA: TGTGCCATCAGCCCTTGGACAGACAACTCTGGAAACACCATATATTTT

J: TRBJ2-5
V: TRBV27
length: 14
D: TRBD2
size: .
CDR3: CASRKAGGWETQYF
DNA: TGTGCCAGCAGAAAAGCGGGAGGTTGGGAGACCCAGTACTTC

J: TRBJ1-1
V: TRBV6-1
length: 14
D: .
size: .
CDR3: CASTYGRVRLEAFF
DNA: TGTGCCAGCACCTACGGAAGGGTGAGGTTAGAAGCTTTCTTT

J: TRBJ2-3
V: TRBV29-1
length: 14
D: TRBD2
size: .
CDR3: CSVRGEATPDTQYF
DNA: TGCAGCGTTCGGGGGGAGGCTACCCCAGATACGCAGTATTTT

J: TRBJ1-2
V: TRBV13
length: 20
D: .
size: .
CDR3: CASKARGMGHSSLSNYGYTF
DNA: TGTGCCAGCAAAGCCCGTGGTATGGGACATTCTTCCCTATCTAACTATGGCTACACCTTC

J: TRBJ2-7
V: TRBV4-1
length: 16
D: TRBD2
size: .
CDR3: CASSQEPLAGGYEQYF
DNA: TGCGCCAGCAGCCAAGAGCCGCTAGCGGGAGGCTACGAGCAGTACTTC

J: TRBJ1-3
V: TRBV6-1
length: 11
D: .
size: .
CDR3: CASFLGNTIYF
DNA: TGTGCCAGTTTCCTTGGGAACACCATATATTTT

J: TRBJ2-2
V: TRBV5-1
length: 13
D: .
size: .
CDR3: CASTAANTGELFF
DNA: TGCGCCAGCACGGCAGCGAACACCGGGGAGCTGTTTTTT

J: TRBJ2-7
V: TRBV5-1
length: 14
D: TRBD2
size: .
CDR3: CASSSLAGDYEQYF
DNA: TGCGCCAGCAGCTCCTTAGCGGGAGACTACGAGCAGTACTTC

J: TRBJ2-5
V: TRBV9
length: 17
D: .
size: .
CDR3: CASSPRGTPLAGETQYF
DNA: TGTGCCAGCAGCCCCCGCGGGACACCTCTCGCGGGAGAGACCCAGTACTTC